One T cell receptor (beta chain) is described in this entry. Its matching antigen is unknown. This sample stems from a study of identical twins. CDR1 and CDR2 (germline): DFQATT, SNEGSKA (reference sequence). There are 11 residues in the CDR3. The germline V and J ends were trimmed by 8 bases and 5 bases, with 13 bases remaining between them. TCRdb independently ran MiXCR on the 5' RACE reads; one entry per CDR3 protein. The sample records about 790,000 distinct CDR3 sequences, 15% to 20% being singletons. Study-level points and caveats: Models underestimated how often monozygotic twins shared out-of-frame TCR alpha.

The data also belong to a second study, concerning T cells expressing NK-cell markers.

The chain joins TRBV20-1 to TRBJ2-7; D not certain. The receptor comes from a woman aged 18-29 years in good health. What was sequenced was PBMCs. The chain's CDR3 is CSLISTHEQYF. The CDR3 nucleotides are TGCAGTCTTATTAGCACTCACGAGCAGTACTTC.